These 10 T cell receptor beta chains originate from one sample sequenced in a study of blood T cell repertoires in COVID-19. Only in-frame clones appear in the TCRdb table, and some are missing; sequencing was by immunoSEQ multiplex PCR. The table includes around 260,000 clones, 70% to 90% detected once. The sequenced sample consisted of peripheral blood. The source is a human donor in a cohort sampled during active COVID-19.

This clone is a singleton in its sample. Other DNA sequences in this specimen translate into the identical CDR3. The rearrangement joins TRBV28 to TRBJ1-4; 7 bases match TRBD1. In germline, CDR1 is MDHEN, CDR2 SYDVKM. Losses at the gene ends were 6 bases for V and 5 bases for J; bases not matched to a gene: 9. The CDR3 totals 15 residues. In DNA, the CDR3 is TGTGCCAGCAGCCTCTCACAGGGGACGAATGAAAAACTGTTTTTT. Its protein is CASSLSQGTNEKLFF.

The V gene is TRBV3-1 (or the pseudogene TRBV3-2), the J gene TRBJ2-7; D might be TRBD1 (5 bases). The CDR3 loop spans 16 amino acids. Germline V lookup: CDR1 LGHDT, CDR2 YNNKEL (reference sequence). Trimming pared 3 bases from V and 2 bases from J, leaving 17 bases between. CDR3 sequence reads: CASSQEQVLDPYEQYF. CDR3 nucleotide sequence: TGTGCCAGCAGCCAGGAACAGGTCCTCGATCCCTACGAGCAGTACTTC.

This clone was found a few times. V usage is TRBV27 and J usage is TRBJ2-6; no clear D. V lost 6 bases to trimming and J lost 4 bases, with 7 bases between them. The CDR3 length is 13 residues. Looked up from germline, CDR1 is MNHEY and CDR2 is SMNVEV (reference sequence). CDR3: CASSYLGANVLTF. CDR3 in DNA: TGTGCCAGCAGCTACTTGGGGGCCAACGTCCTGACTTTC.

This rearrangement joins TRBV14 to TRBJ1-1, with TRBD1 as a possible D gene (6 bases). This CDR3 has 17 residues. Germline V gives CDR1 SGHDN, CDR2 FVKESK. The V end lost 3 bases, the J end lost 1 base, and 18 bases lay between the germline ends. CDR3 region: CASSHLSSQGQNTEAFF. The CDR3 bases are TGTGCCAGCAGCCACCTGTCCTCCCAGGGGCAGAACACTGAAGCTTTCTTT.

The rearrangement links TRBV7-9 to TRBJ1-2, with 8 bases aligning to TRBD1. The CDR3 runs to 15 residues. Germline V gene lookup returns CDR1 SEHNR and CDR2 FQNEAQ (reference sequence). Losses at the gene ends were 5 bases for V and 7 bases for J; bases not matched to a gene: 12. CDR3: CASSKVGQVVGGYTF. The DNA of the CDR3 is TGTGCCAGCAGCAAGGTGGGACAGGTAGTGGGTGGCTACACCTTC. Filled out from reference TRBV7-9 and TRBJ1-2, the complete variable domain reads DTGVSQNPRHKITKRGQNVTFRCDPISEHNRLYWYRQTLGQGPEFLTYFQNEAQLEKSRLLSDRFSAERPKGSFSTLEIQRTEQGDSAMYLCASSKVGQVVGGYTFGSGTRLTVV.

The CDR3 bases are TGCGCCAGCAGCCAAACCCCAAACCGGGACAGGGTTTACGAAGCTTTCTTT. Protein: CASSQTPNRDRVYEAFF. The chain couples TRBV4-3 to TRBJ1-1, with 9 bases matching TRBD1. V gave up 2 bases and J gave up 8 bases; unmatched junction bases: 15. The CDR3 length is 17 residues. Germline V lookup: CDR1 LGHNA, CDR2 YSLEER.

The chain carries TRBV7-9 and TRBJ2-1, with D perhaps matching TRBD1 (6 bases). Germline assignment: CDR1 SEHNR and CDR2 FQNEAQ (reference sequence). Trimming left V 3 bases short and J 2 bases short, with 14 bases between. The CDR3 covers 16 residues. CDR3 in amino acids: CASSFLQRTAYNEQFF. CDR3 bases: TGTGCCAGCAGCTTCCTTCAGAGGACAGCCTACAATGAGCAGTTCTTC. The full variable domain, rest sourced from reference TRBV7-9 and TRBJ2-1, is DTGVSQNPRHKITKRGQNVTFRCDPISEHNRLYWYRQTLGQGPEFLTYFQNEAQLEKSRLLSDRFSAERPKGSFSTLEIQRTEQGDSAMYLCASSFLQRTAYNEQFFGPGTRLTVL.

In this sample, this clone turned up a few times. This chain connects TRBV5-6 to TRBJ2-7; 7 nucleotides match TRBD1. Trimming cost V 2 bases and J 0 bases; bases outside gene matches: 17. The germline gives CDR1 SGHDT, CDR2 YYEEEE. The CDR3 consists of 19 residues. CDR3 sequence (DNA): TGTGCCAGCAGCTTCCCCCGCCAGACGACAGGGCGAGTCTCCTACGAGCAGTACTTC. Protein: CASSFPRQTTGRVSYEQYF.

In DNA, the CDR3 is TGTGCCAGCAGCCAAGAACGAGGATACGAGCAGTACTTC. This encodes CASSQERGYEQYF. The chain has TRBV3-1 (or the pseudogene TRBV3-2) and TRBJ2-7, with D uncertain. The germline gives CDR1 LGHDT, CDR2 YNNKEL (reference sequence). CDR3 length: 13 amino acids. V was cut by 0 bases and J by 4 bases, with 7 bases left in between.

The J gene is TRBJ1-5, the V gene TRBV6-2 or TRBV6-3; 8 bases are a match to TRBD1. There are 18 residues in the CDR3. V was clipped by 5 bases and J by 0 bases; unmatched bases: 12. Germline V gene lookup returns CDR1 MNHEY and CDR2 SVGEGT. The CDR3 DNA reads as TGTGCCAGCAGTCTTCCGGGACAGGAATTATATAGCAATCAGCCCCAGCATTTT. Protein: CASSLPGQELYSNQPQHF.